One sample yielded the 10 T cell receptor beta chains listed below, sequenced in a study of regulatory T cells in long-lasting Graves disease. Time point here: persistent/refractory GD, antithyroid drugs over 5 years with positive TRAb. Extracted RNA from PBMCs served as the source of the TCR library. The authors built TCR beta libraries using iRepertoire HTBI primers and Arm-PCR of CDR3 regions. TCRdb re-called the multiplex PCR reads with MiXCR, one entry per CDR3 protein. The sample holds some 450,000 distinct CDR3 sequences; about a quarter are singletons and the top ten take around 24%. The source material was peripheral blood mononuclear cells (PBMCs), sampled when the disease was refractory, from a patient treated with antithyroid drugs. Source of these receptors: a female donor with Graves disease.

This clonotype was seen many times. The genes are TRBV20-1 and TRBJ1-2, with 11 positions matching TRBD1. V lost 6 bases and J lost 7; bases outside the gene matches: 13. This CDR3 is 15 amino acids long. The germline V gene encodes CDR1 DFQATT and CDR2 SNEGSKA (reference sequence). CDR3 residues: CSASPSGTGGFGYTF. The CDR3 DNA reads TGCAGTGCCTCTCCCTCCGGGACAGGGGGGTTTGGCTACACCTTC.

This clonotype has more than one count but fewer than ten. The V gene is TRBV20-1, the J gene TRBJ2-4, with D tentatively TRBD2 (6 bases). Germline V gene lookup returns CDR1 DFQATT and CDR2 SNEGSKA (reference sequence). This CDR3 contains 12 residues. The V end lost 2 bases, the J end lost 6 bases, and 8 bases lay between the germline ends. CDR3 bases: TGCAGTGCTAGAACTAGCTTAAACATTCAGTACTTC. Its translation is CSARTSLNIQYF.

The chain links TRBV6-1 to TRBJ2-1, with 13 bases identical to TRBD2. This CDR3 spans 15 amino acids. After removal of 7 bases from V and 7 bases from J, the junction contained 7 bases not matched to a gene. Germline CDR1 reads MNHNS; CDR2 reads SASEGT. The CDR3 nucleotides are TGTGCCAGCACCGGACTAGCGGGAGACCGGAATGAGCAGTTCTTC. It specifies CASTGLAGDRNEQFF.

This clonotype was recorded many times. The V and J genes are TRBV28 and TRBJ1-5, with D perhaps TRBD1 (5 bases). Germline CDR1 MDHEN, CDR2 SYDVKM. The CDR3 extends over 17 amino acids. V was clipped by 3 bases and J by 5 bases, with 20 bases between them. The CDR3 loop reads CASSFRQGLGGDQPQHF. The CDR3 nucleotides are TGTGCCAGCAGTTTTCGGCAGGGCCTAGGAGGTGATCAGCCCCAGCATTTT.

This clonotype was counted ten times or more. The V and J genes are TRBV4-1 and TRBJ2-5, with TRBD1 matching 8 bases. Per the germline V gene, CDR1 is MGHRA and CDR2 is YSYEKL. V lost 4 bases, J lost 2 bases, and 6 bases stayed unmatched. The CDR3 loop spans 15 amino acids. In DNA, the CDR3 is TGCGCCAGCAGCCGTGAAGGGACAGGACAAGAGACCCAGTACTTC. Its protein product is CASSREGTGQETQYF.

Comment on this clonotype: A clone one base away is much larger, so this may be a read error. This chain uses TRBV7-2 with TRBJ2-5; weak D call: TRBD1 (5 bases). Trimming stripped 5 bases from V and 2 bases from J, with 18 bases between. Germline-derived CDR1 and CDR2 are SGHTA and FQGNSA. This CDR3 region has 16 residues. The CDR3 loop reads CASSRNPEAGQETQYF. The CDR3 coding sequence is TGTGCCAGCAGCCGAAACCCCGAGGCAGGGCAAGAGACCCAGTACTTC.

The V call is TRBV7-2, the J call TRBJ2-5, with 8 nucleotides matching TRBD2. The CDR3 contains 16 residues. CDR1 and CDR2 (germline): SGHTA, FQGNSA. V dropped 4 bases and J dropped 6; count of bases not matched to a gene: 13. The CDR3 reads CASSSSWLAGQKTQYF. The CDR3 DNA reads TGTGCCAGCAGCTCCTCCTGGTTAGCGGGACAAAAGACCCAGTACTTC.

The genes are TRBV28 and TRBJ1-2; D ambiguous. CDR1 is MDHEN, CDR2 SYDVKM, per germline. V shed 5 bases and J shed 6 bases, with 13 bases lying between them. CDR3 size: 13 residues. The CDR3, as DNA: TGTGCCAGCAGTAAAACAAGGATTAATGGCTACACCTTC. The encoded protein is CASSKTRINGYTF.

The chain links TRBV25-1 to TRBJ2-7, with D tentatively TRBD1 or TRBD2 (6 bases each). Deletions cut 2 bases from V and 6 bases from J, with 11 bases between. This CDR3 spans 13 amino acids. Germline CDR1 MGHDK, CDR2 SYGVNS. CDR3 protein: CASSEIRGGEQYF. The CDR3 DNA is TGTGCCAGCAGTGAAATCAGGGGAGGCGAGCAGTACTTC.

This clonotype was picked up many times. The rearrangement links TRBV28 to TRBJ1-5; D ambiguous. CDR1 MDHEN and CDR2 SYDVKM come from the germline V gene. The CDR3 consists of 12 residues. The ends were cut back, 11 bases at V and 6 bases at J, with 14 bases in the middle. CDR3 DNA: TGTGCCTCGAAGGTAGGGCCTCAGCCCCAGCATTTT. It yields the protein CASKVGPQPQHF.